The rows below give T cell receptor beta chains drawn from one sample of a study of OX40 agonist ivuxolimab in advanced cancers. Some clones are missing from TCRdb's copy, which holds only in-frame ones; the method was immunoSEQ multiplex PCR. The sample lists fewer than 70,000 clones; 83% were seen once. The specimen was CD4+ or CD8+ T cells sorted from blood, collected in a trial of the OX40 agonist ivuxolimab. These receptors all stem from an adult with an advanced solid tumor such as melanoma, head and neck, liver or kidney cancer. Each CDR3 is given with its conserved first and last residue. D genes are given only for firm matches. Clone size is given for some rows only: seen once, a few or many times, or a class if the clone is expanded.

clone size,J gene,V gene,D gene,CDR3 protein,CDR3 DNA
NA,TRBJ2-7,TRBV5-1,NA,CASSQTGYEQYF,TGCGCCAGCAGCCAGACAGGCTACGAGCAGTACTTC
NA,TRBJ2-5,TRBV2,TRBD2,CASRVGLASDRETQYF,TGTGCCAGCAGAGTGGGACTAGCGAGCGACCGAGAGACCCAGTACTTC
few,TRBJ2-5,TRBV11-1,NA,CASSLGTNQETQYF,TGTGCCAGCAGCTTAGGGACTAACCAAGAGACCCAGTACTTC
NA,TRBJ2-7,TRBV6-5,NA,CASSSPPLEQYF,TGTGCCAGCAGTTCCCCACCTCTGGAGCAGTACTTC
NA,TRBJ2-3,TRBV4-2,NA,CASSQTYSEGLYF,TGTGCCAGCAGCCAGACGTACAGCGAGGGACTGTATTTT
NA,TRBJ2-1,TRBV5-6,NA,CASSLGANRGDEQFF,TGTGCCAGCAGCTTAGGGGCAAATCGAGGGGATGAGCAGTTCTTC
NA,TRBJ2-7,TRBV13,NA,CASSLGSFYEQYF,TGTGCCAGCAGCTTGGGCAGCTTCTACGAGCAGTACTTC
NA,TRBJ1-3,TRBV9,NA,CASSVEFVAGNTIYF,TGTGCCAGCAGCGTAGAGTTCGTGGCTGGAAACACCATATATTTT
NA,TRBJ2-1,TRBV9,NA,CASSVATTGAGSHEQFF,TGTGCCAGCAGCGTAGCCACGACGGGGGCTGGTTCGCATGAGCAGTTCTTC
NA,TRBJ2-1,TRBV19,NA,CASSFGAYPPREQFF,TGTGCCAGTAGTTTCGGGGCTTACCCCCCCCGGGAGCAGTTCTTC
NA,TRBJ1-5,TRBV4-1,TRBD1,CASSQVGQGVGLPQHF,TGCGCCAGCAGCCAAGTGGGACAGGGGGTTGGATTGCCCCAGCATTTT
NA,TRBJ2-2,TRBV6-1,TRBD2,CASALAGAPGGELFF,TGTGCCAGCGCTCTAGCGGGGGCCCCGGGCGGGGAGCTGTTTTTT
NA,TRBJ1-1,TRBV5-5,NA,CASSSTLTGLVTEAFF,TGTGCCAGCAGCTCTACTTTGACGGGGTTGGTCACTGAAGCTTTCTTT
NA,TRBJ2-6,TRBV5-4,NA,CASSFPGTSGANVLTF,TGTGCCAGCAGCTTCCCAGGGACCTCTGGGGCCAACGTCCTGACTTTC
once,TRBJ2-7,TRBV6-5,NA,CASSSRTETYEQYF,TGTGCCAGCAGTTCCCGGACAGAGACCTACGAGCAGTACTTC
NA,TRBJ1-2,TRBV18,TRBD1,CASSLGTATRGYTF,TGTGCCAGCTCCCTCGGGACAGCCACTCGGGGCTACACCTTC
NA,TRBJ1-1,TRBV7-2,NA,CASSLEGAGQKAFF,TGTGCCAGCAGCTTAGAAGGGGCTGGTCAAAAAGCTTTCTTT
NA,TRBJ1-3,TRBV5-6,NA,CASSFSPSGNTIYF,TGTGCCAGCAGCTTCTCGCCGTCTGGAAACACCATATATTTT
NA,TRBJ1-2,TRBV18,TRBD1,CASVGTGVGGYTF,TGTGCCAGCGTCGGGACAGGGGTCGGTGGCTACACCTTC
NA,TRBJ2-5,TRBV7-6,TRBD2,CASSLVGLARETQYF,TGTGCCAGCAGCTTAGTGGGACTAGCAAGAGAGACCCAGTACTTC
NA,TRBJ2-3,TRBV28,NA,CASSPQGTDTQYF,TGTGCCAGCAGTCCCCAGGGCACAGATACGCAGTATTTT
NA,TRBJ2-7,TRBV6-5,TRBD1,CASSFGQGFFYEQYF,TGTGCCAGCAGTTTCGGACAGGGATTCTTCTACGAGCAGTACTTC
NA,TRBJ2-2,TRBV7-9,NA,CASSSGQGIRELFF,TGTGCCAGCAGCTCGGGTCAGGGAATAAGGGAGCTGTTTTTT
NA,TRBJ1-6,TRBV9,TRBD1,CASSVGDSSYNSPLHF,TGTGCCAGCAGCGTAGGGGACAGTTCTTATAATTCACCCCTCCACTTT
NA,TRBJ2-1,TRBV7-3,TRBD2,CASSLTLAGGHNEQFF,TGTGCCAGCAGCTTAACCCTAGCGGGGGGACACAATGAGCAGTTCTTC
NA,TRBJ2-1,TRBV7-8,TRBD1,CASSLTQGQGSNEQFF,TGTGCCAGCAGCTTAACGCAAGGACAGGGCAGCAATGAGCAGTTCTTC
NA,TRBJ2-1,TRBV19,NA,CASSISSVYNEQFF,TGTGCCAGTAGTATAAGTTCAGTCTACAATGAGCAGTTCTTC
NA,TRBJ2-6,TRBV29-1,NA,CSVDETGANVLTF,TGCAGCGTTGATGAGACTGGGGCCAACGTCCTGACTTTC
NA,TRBJ2-7,TRBV28,NA,CASSLGSEQYF,TGTGCCAGCAGTTTGGGGAGCGAGCAGTACTTC
few,TRBJ2-5,TRBV4-2,TRBD1,CASSPGQGVVETQYF,TGTGCCAGCAGCCCGGGACAGGGGGTTGTAGAGACCCAGTACTTC
NA,TRBJ1-2,TRBV18,NA,CASSPGRGSNYGYTF,TGTGCCAGCTCACCGGGTAGGGGGTCTAACTATGGCTACACCTTC